This T cell receptor (beta chain) was sequenced in a study of cytomegalovirus exposure and HLA in healthy donors. In the study overall: Of roughly 400 genotyped donors, roughly 81% grouped in the Caucasian-associated ancestry cluster. Whole-study results and caveats: What a later analysis reportedly showed was that an Asian-associated ancestry cluster had fewer N-insertions than the roughly 700-donor mean. Highest at DRB1 and lowest at HLA-C, TCR association rates differed among HLA loci in a later analysis.

Remarks on this clone: Antigen specificity is unknown.

The CDR3 is 14 residues long. V gave up 6 bases and J gave up 2 bases, with 13 bases separating them. Germline CDR1 reads MNHNS; CDR2 reads SASEGT. A multiplex PCR was run with 60 Vbeta primers and 13 Jbeta primers. Libraries were prepared by immunoSEQ multiplex PCR; TCRdb keeps only in-frame clonotypes and omits some of them. This table has around 110,000 clones, roughly 70% appearing once. The TCR was taken from a male donor in good health and CMV-seropositive. The material sequenced was PBMCs. The V and J genes are TRBV6-1 and TRBJ1-1; D not resolved. Written as DNA, the CDR3 is TGTGCCAGCAGCTTGTATCCCCTAAACACTGAAGCTTTCTTT. Its protein product is CASSLYPLNTEAFF.